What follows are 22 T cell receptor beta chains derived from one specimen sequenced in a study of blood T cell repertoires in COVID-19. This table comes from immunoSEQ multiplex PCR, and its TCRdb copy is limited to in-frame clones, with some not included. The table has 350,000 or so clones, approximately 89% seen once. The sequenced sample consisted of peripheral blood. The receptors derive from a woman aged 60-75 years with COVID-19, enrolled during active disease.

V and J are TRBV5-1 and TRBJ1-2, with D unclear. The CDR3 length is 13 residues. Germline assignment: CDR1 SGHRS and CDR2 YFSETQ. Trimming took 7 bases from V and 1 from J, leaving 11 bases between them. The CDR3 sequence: CASGEEGNYGYTF. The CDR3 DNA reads TGCGCCAGCGGGGAGGAGGGTAACTATGGCTACACCTTC.

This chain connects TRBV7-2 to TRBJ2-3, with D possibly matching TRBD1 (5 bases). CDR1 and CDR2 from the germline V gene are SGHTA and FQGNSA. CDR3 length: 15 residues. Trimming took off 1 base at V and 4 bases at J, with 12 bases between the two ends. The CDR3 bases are TGTGCCAGCAGCTTAGATCCAGGGTCGCCAGATACGCAGTATTTT. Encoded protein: CASSLDPGSPDTQYF.

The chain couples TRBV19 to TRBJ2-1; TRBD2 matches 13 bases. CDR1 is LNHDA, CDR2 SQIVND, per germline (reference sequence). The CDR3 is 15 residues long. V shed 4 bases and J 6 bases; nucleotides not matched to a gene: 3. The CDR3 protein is CASSKTSGGINEQFF. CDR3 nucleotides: TGTGCCAGTAGTAAGACTAGCGGGGGGATCAATGAGCAGTTCTTC.

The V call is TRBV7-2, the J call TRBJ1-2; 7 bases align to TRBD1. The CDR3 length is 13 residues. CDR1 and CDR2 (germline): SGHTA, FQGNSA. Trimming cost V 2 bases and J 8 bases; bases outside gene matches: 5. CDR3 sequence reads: CASSLTGAVGYTF. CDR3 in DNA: TGTGCCAGCAGCTTAACAGGGGCGGTGGGCTACACCTTC.

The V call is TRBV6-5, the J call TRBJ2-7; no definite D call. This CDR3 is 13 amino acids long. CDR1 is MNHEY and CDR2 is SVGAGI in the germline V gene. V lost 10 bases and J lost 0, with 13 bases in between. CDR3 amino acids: CATTAENSYEQYF. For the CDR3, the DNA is TGTGCCACAACAGCCGAAAACTCCTACGAGCAGTACTTC.

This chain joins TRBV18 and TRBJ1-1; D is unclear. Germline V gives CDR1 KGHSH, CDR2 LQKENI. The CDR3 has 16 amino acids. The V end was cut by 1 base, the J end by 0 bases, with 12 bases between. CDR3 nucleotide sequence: TGTGCCAGCTCACCACGGGCCGTCGATCTGAACACTGAAGCTTTCTTT. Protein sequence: CASSPRAVDLNTEAFF.

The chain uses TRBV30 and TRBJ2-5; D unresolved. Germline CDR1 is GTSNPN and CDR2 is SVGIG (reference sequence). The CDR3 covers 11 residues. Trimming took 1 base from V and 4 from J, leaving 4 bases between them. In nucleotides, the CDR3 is TGTGCCTGGAGTGCCGGAGAGACCCAGTACTTC. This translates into CAWSAGETQYF. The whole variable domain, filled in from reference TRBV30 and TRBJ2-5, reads SQTIHQWPATLVQPVGSPLSLECTVEGTSNPNLYWYRQAAGRGLQLLFYSVGIGQISSEVPQNLSASRPQDRQFILSSKKLLLSDSGFYLCAWSAGETQYFGPGTRLLVL.

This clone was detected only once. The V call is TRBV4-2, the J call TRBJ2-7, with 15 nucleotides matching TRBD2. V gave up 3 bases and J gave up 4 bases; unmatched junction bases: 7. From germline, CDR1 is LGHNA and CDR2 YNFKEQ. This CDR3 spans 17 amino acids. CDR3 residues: CASSQDWTSGGAYEQYF. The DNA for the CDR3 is TGTGCCAGCAGCCAGGACTGGACTAGCGGGGGGGCATACGAGCAGTACTTC.

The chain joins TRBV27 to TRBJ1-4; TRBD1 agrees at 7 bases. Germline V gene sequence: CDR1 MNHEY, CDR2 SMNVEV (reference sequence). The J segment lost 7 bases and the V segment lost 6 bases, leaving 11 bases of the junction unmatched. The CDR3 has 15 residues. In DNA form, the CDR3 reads TGTGCCAGCAGCCGAGAGGGGGCTTCGGGTGAAAAACTGTTTTTT. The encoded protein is CASSREGASGEKLFF.

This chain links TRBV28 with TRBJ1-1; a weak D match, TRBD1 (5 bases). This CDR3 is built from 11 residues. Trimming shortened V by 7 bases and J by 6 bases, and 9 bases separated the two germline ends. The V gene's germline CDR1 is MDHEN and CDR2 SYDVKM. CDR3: CASTQGAEAFF. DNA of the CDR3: TGTGCCAGCACCCAAGGGGCTGAAGCTTTCTTT.

In DNA, the CDR3 is TGTGCCAGTGTGGAGGGACAGGGTAAATCACCCCTCCACTTT. This encodes CASVEGQGKSPLHF. The rearrangement uses TRBV19 and TRBJ1-6, with 9 bases lining up with TRBD1. V was clipped by 8 bases and J by 10 bases; unmatched bases: 9. Germline loops: CDR1 LNHDA, CDR2 SQIVND (reference sequence). The CDR3 totals 14 residues.

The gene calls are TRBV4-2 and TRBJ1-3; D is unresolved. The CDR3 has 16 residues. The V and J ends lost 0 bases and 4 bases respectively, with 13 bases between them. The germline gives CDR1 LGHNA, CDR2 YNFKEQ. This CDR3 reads CASSQDLRRAGNTIYF. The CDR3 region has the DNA TGTGCCAGCAGCCAAGATTTAAGGAGGGCAGGAAACACCATATATTTT.

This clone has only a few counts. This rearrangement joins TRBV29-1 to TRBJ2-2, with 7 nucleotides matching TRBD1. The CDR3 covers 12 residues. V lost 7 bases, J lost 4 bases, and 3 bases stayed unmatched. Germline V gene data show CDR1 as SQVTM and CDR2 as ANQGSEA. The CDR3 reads CSANRGTGELFF. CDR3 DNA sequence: TGCAGCGCCAACAGGGGCACCGGGGAGCTGTTTTTT.

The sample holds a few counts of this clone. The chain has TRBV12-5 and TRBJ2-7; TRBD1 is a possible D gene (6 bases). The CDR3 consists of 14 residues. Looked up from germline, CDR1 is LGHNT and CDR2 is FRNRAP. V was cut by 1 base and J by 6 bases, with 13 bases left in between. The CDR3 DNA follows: TGTGCTAGTGGTTTGGACGGGACACTCGGCGAGCAGTACTTC. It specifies CASGLDGTLGEQYF. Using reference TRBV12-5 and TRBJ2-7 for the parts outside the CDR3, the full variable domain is DARVTQTPRHKVTEMGQEVTMRCQPILGHNTVFWYRQTMMQGLELLAYFRNRAPLDDSGMPKDRFSAEMPDATLATLKIQPSEPRDSAVYFCASGLDGTLGEQYFGPGTRLTVT.

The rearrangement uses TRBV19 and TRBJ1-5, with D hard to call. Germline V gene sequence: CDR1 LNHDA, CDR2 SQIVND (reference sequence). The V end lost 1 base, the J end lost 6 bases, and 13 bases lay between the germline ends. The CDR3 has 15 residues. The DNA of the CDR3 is TGTGCCAGTAGTATAGCCCCCACCGGGTCTCAGCCCCAGCATTTT. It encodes CASSIAPTGSQPQHF.

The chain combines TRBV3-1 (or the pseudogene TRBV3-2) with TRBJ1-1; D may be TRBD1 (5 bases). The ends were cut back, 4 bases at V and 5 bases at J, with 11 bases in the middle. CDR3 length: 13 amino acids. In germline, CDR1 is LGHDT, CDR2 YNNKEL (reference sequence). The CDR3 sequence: CASSPGVWTEAFF. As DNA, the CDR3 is TGTGCCAGCAGCCCGGGGGTTTGGACTGAAGCTTTCTTT.

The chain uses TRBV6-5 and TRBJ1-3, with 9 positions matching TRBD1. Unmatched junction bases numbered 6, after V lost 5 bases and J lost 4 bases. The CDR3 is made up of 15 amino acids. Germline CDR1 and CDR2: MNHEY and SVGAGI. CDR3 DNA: TGTGCCAGCAGTCTACAGGGGGCGAAAGGAAACACCATATATTTT. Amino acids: CASSLQGAKGNTIYF.

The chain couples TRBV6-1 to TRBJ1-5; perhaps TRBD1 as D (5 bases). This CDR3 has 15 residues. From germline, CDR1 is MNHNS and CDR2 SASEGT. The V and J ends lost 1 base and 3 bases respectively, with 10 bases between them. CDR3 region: CASSEGLTDNQPQHF. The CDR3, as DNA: TGTGCCAGCAGTGAAGGGTTGACAGACAATCAGCCCCAGCATTTT.

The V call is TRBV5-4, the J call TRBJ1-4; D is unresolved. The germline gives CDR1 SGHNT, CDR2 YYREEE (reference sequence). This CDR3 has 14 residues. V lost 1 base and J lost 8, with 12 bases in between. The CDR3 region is CASSLRGIEEKLFF. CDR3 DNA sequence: TGTGCCAGCAGCTTGAGAGGGATAGAGGAAAAACTGTTTTTT.

In DNA, the CDR3 is TGTGCCAGCAGCCAATCGGTTCGGGCTGAAGCTTTCTTT. Translation gives CASSQSVRAEAFF. The gene calls are TRBV14 and TRBJ1-1; D not resolved. Germline V gene sequence: CDR1 SGHDN, CDR2 FVKESK. This CDR3 spans 13 amino acids. V dropped 2 bases and J dropped 6 bases, with 10 bases sitting between them.

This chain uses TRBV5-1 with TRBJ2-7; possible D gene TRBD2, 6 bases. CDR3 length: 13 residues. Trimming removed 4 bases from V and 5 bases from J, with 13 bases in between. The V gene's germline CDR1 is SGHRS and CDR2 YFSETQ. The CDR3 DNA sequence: TGCGCCAGCAGCACGGGGACTCTTGACGAGCAGTACTTC. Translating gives CASSTGTLDEQYF. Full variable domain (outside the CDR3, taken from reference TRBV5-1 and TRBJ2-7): KAGVTQTPRYLIKTRGQQVTLSCSPISGHRSVSWYQQTPGQGLQFLFEYFSETQRNKGNFPGRFSGRQFSNSRSEMNVSTLELGDSALYLCASSTGTLDEQYFGPGTRLTVT.

CDR3 DNA: TGTGCCAGCAGGGGACAGGGGAACTCCTACGAGCAGTACTTC. As protein: CASRGQGNSYEQYF. The V and J genes are TRBV28 and TRBJ2-7; 10 nucleotides match TRBD1. The CDR3 is 14 residues long. The junction had 2 bases not matched to a gene; V was cut back by 6 bases and J by 0 bases. Looked up from germline, CDR1 is MDHEN and CDR2 is SYDVKM.